This entry lists 21 T cell receptor beta chains sequenced from one sample in a study of shared clonotypes between healthy human individuals. Naive CD8 cells were CD45RO-negative, positively selected for CCR7, excluding terminally differentiated effector memory CD45RA+ cells. Repertoires were generated with immunoSEQ multiplex PCR, while TCRdb's copy carries only in-frame clones and drops some. Of millions of clones listed, approximately 94% were seen once; the top ten hold 0.9% to 1.3%. The sample comprised naive CD8+ T cells sorted from blood. Receptors were obtained from a man aged 18 to 35 in good health.

Notes on this clone: Other DNA sequences of this sample code for an identical CDR3. V and J are TRBV28 and TRBJ2-7, with a possible D match to TRBD2 (6 bases). CDR3 length: 13 amino acids. Per germline, CDR1 MDHEN and CDR2 SYDVKM. Trimming took 3 bases from V and 4 from J, leaving 10 bases between them. This CDR3 is CASSFRGSYEQYF. DNA of the CDR3: TGTGCCAGCAGTTTCCGGGGGTCGTACGAGCAGTACTTC. Variable domain in full (rest from reference TRBV28 and TRBJ2-7): DVKVTQSSRYLVKRTGEKVFLECVQDMDHENMFWYRQDPGLGLRLIYFSYDVKMKEKGDIPEGYSVSREKKERFSLILESASTNQTSMYLCASSFRGSYEQYFGPGTRLTVT.

This chain links TRBV10-3 with TRBJ2-7, with TRBD1 identical over 8 bases. The germline gives CDR1 ENHRY, CDR2 SYGVKD. The CDR3 runs to 16 residues. V shed 4 bases and J 5 bases; nucleotides not matched to a gene: 13. The CDR3 DNA reads as TGTGCCATCAGTGGTCCTAGACAGGGGATTCAGGACGAGCAGTACTTC. Protein sequence: CAISGPRQGIQDEQYF.

This chain connects TRBV5-1 to TRBJ2-7, with 8 bases lining up with TRBD1. Trimming took 2 bases from V and 0 from J; bases not matched to a gene: 13. The CDR3 spans 18 residues. Germline V gene sequence: CDR1 SGHRS, CDR2 YFSETQ. The CDR3 sequence: CASSFSPRGQGSSYEQYF. CDR3 DNA sequence: TGCGCCAGCAGCTTCTCCCCCCGAGGACAGGGAAGCTCCTACGAGCAGTACTTC.

The chain links TRBV27 to TRBJ1-1, with TRBD1 identical over 8 bases. Trimming at V came to 3 bases and at J to 3 bases, leaving 9 bases not matched to a gene. The germline gives CDR1 MNHEY, CDR2 SMNVEV (reference sequence). This CDR3 is built from 16 residues. The CDR3 reads CASSFIGDRIDTEAFF. CDR3 DNA: TGTGCCAGCAGTTTTATCGGGGACAGGATCGACACTGAAGCTTTCTTT.

On this clone itself: The sample contains more than one DNA sequence encoding this CDR3. The chain couples TRBV15 to TRBJ2-3, with 7 bases aligning to TRBD1. Germline CDR1 reads LNHNV; CDR2 reads YYDKDF (reference sequence). J lost 4 bases, V lost 0 bases, and 4 bases had no gene match. CDR3 length: 15 amino acids. The CDR3 spells CATSREGQGADTQYF. CDR3 in DNA: TGTGCCACCAGCAGAGAGGGCCAGGGGGCAGATACGCAGTATTTT. Supplemented by reference TRBV15 and TRBJ2-3, the full variable domain reads DAMVIQNPRYQVTQFGKPVTLSCSQTLNHNVMYWYQQKSSQAPKLLFHYYDKDFNNEADTPDNFQSRRPNTSFCFLDIRSPGLGDTAMYLCATSREGQGADTQYFGPGTRLTVL.

The rearrangement uses TRBV6-1 and TRBJ1-5; no definite D call. In germline, CDR1 is MNHNS, CDR2 SASEGT. This CDR3 is 15 amino acids long. Trimming removed 4 bases from V and 0 bases from J, with 10 bases in between. DNA for the CDR3: TGTGCCAGCAGTGCATTAAAGAATAGCAATCAGCCCCAGCATTTT. It encodes CASSALKNSNQPQHF.

The chain couples TRBV2 to TRBJ2-1, with 7 positions matching TRBD2. The V and J ends lost 8 bases and 2 bases, in that order; junction bases with no gene match: 9. The CDR3 runs to 15 residues. Germline loops: CDR1 SNHLY, CDR2 FYNNEI. CDR3 loop: CASHPRLAPYNEQFF. The CDR3 DNA is TGTGCCAGCCACCCCAGACTAGCACCCTACAATGAGCAGTTCTTC. Using reference TRBV2 and TRBJ2-1 for the parts outside the CDR3, the full variable domain is EPEVTQTPSHQVTQMGQEVILRCVPISNHLYFYWYRQILGQKVEFLVSFYNNEISEKSEIFDDQFSVERPDGSNFTLKIRSTKLEDSAMYFCASHPRLAPYNEQFFGPGTRLTVL.

As to this clone: One end of the junction varies from germline; a read error may be responsible. In the same sample, other DNA sequences code for this CDR3. This sequence joins TRBV7-9 and TRBJ1-1; perhaps TRBD1 as D (5 bases). CDR1 is SEHNR, CDR2 FQNEAQ, per germline (reference sequence). The CDR3 spans 13 residues. The chain's CDR3 is CASSFRGNTEAFF. CDR3 DNA: TGTGCCAGCAGCTTCCGGGGGAACACTGAAGCCTTCTTT.

V usage is TRBV10-2 and J usage is TRBJ2-7, with D possibly matching TRBD2 (5 bases). Germline CDR1 and CDR2: WSHSY and SAAADI. V gave up 4 bases and J gave up 0 bases, with 13 bases separating them. The CDR3 is made up of 15 amino acids. The CDR3: CASSGEGSSSYEQYF. DNA for the CDR3: TGCGCCAGCAGTGGTGAGGGATCGAGCTCCTACGAGCAGTACTTC.

The count of this clone is one. The junction differs from germline at one of its ends, possibly a read error. This CDR3 reads CASSLGTGGANYGYTF. The CDR3 nucleotides read TGTGCCAGCAGTTTAGGGACAGGGGGGGCTAACTATGGCTACACCTTC. The V call is TRBV11-2, the J call TRBJ1-2, with 11 bases identical to TRBD1. The CDR3 is 16 residues long. Germline loops: CDR1 SGHAT, CDR2 FQNNGV.

This chain connects TRBV7-8 to TRBJ2-4, with D perhaps TRBD2 (5 bases). V lost 4 bases, J lost 0 bases, and 10 bases lay in between. Germline V gene data show CDR1 as SGHVS and CDR2 as FQNEAQ. This CDR3 is 15 amino acids long. The CDR3 DNA reads TGTGCCAGCAGCTCTGGAGGCATAGCCAAAAACATTCAGTACTTC. Translation: CASSSGGIAKNIQYF.

This clone has only one observation. The chain couples TRBV27 to TRBJ1-4, with 8 bases identical to TRBD1. The CDR3 is 14 residues long. Germline CDR1 and CDR2: MNHEY and SMNVEV (reference sequence). With 5 bases clipped from V and 8 bases from J, the junction kept 7 bases outside the gene matches. The CDR3 DNA is TGTGCCAGCAGTGTAACAGGGGGACGGGAAAAACTGTTTTTT. Encoded protein: CASSVTGGREKLFF.

The V call is TRBV6-1, the J call TRBJ1-5, with D tentatively TRBD1 (5 bases). The CDR3 has 15 residues. Germline CDR1 MNHNS, CDR2 SASEGT. With 8 bases removed from V and 5 bases from J, the gap between germline ends came to 19 bases. The chain's CDR3 is CASADLWGIDQPQHF. The CDR3 DNA reads TGTGCCAGCGCTGATCTTTGGGGGATAGATCAGCCCCAGCATTTT.

The CDR3 sequence is CASSLFRNPSTDTQYF. CDR3 DNA: TGTGCCAGCAGTTTATTCCGTAACCCTAGCACAGATACGCAGTATTTT. The chain combines TRBV28 with TRBJ2-3, with D unresolved. CDR3 length: 16 residues. Trimming took 1 base from V and 0 from J, leaving 11 bases between them. CDR1 MDHEN and CDR2 SYDVKM come from the germline V gene.

The chain carries TRBV4-1 and TRBJ2-7, with 8 bases that match TRBD1. The CDR3 extends over 17 amino acids. V was clipped by 0 bases and J by 1 base; unmatched bases: 8. Per the germline V gene, CDR1 is MGHRA and CDR2 is YSYEKL. CDR3 loop: CASSQDLETGGSYEQYF. The CDR3, as DNA: TGCGCCAGCAGCCAAGATTTAGAAACAGGGGGTTCCTACGAGCAGTACTTC.

The CDR3 bases are TGTGCCAGCAGCCCGGGACAGGGGAACACCGGGGAGCTGTTTTTT. This translates into CASSPGQGNTGELFF. The rearrangement joins TRBV13 to TRBJ2-2; 9 bases are a match to TRBD1. The CDR3 has 15 residues. V gave up 5 bases and J gave up 1 base; unmatched junction bases: 2. Germline V CDR1 and CDR2: PRHDT, FYEKMQ (reference sequence).

This clone has a single count. The chain has TRBV7-9 and TRBJ2-5, with TRBD2 identical over 11 bases. Trimming cost V 4 bases and J 2 bases; bases outside gene matches: 6. The CDR3 covers 16 residues. CDR1 SEHNR and CDR2 FQNEAQ come from the germline V gene (reference sequence). The CDR3 loop is CASSSRLAGLQETQYF. Written as DNA, the CDR3 is TGTGCCAGCAGCTCCCGACTAGCGGGGTTGCAAGAGACCCAGTACTTC.

The chain carries TRBV14 and TRBJ2-7, with D possibly being TRBD1 (5 bases). Germline V gene sequence: CDR1 SGHDN, CDR2 FVKESK. Between the trimmed V and J ends, which lost 5 bases and 3 bases, there was a span of 11 bases. This CDR3 is 13 amino acids long. The CDR3 DNA is TGTGCCAGCAGCTCCCACGACAGCTACGAGCAGTACTTC. This encodes CASSSHDSYEQYF.

The chain carries TRBV9 and TRBJ2-3, with D unresolved. Per germline, CDR1 SGDLS and CDR2 YYNGEE. V lost 1 base and J 4 bases, leaving 19 bases between the germline ends. The CDR3 is 17 amino acids. This CDR3 is CASSVWESSRGADTQYF. In nucleotides, the CDR3 is TGTGCCAGCAGCGTATGGGAAAGCAGCCGAGGAGCAGATACGCAGTATTTT.

V is TRBV7-3 and J is TRBJ1-5, with D unclear. The V and J ends lost 2 bases and 7 bases respectively, with 3 bases between them. Germline values: CDR1 SGHTA, CDR2 FQGTGA. This CDR3 comprises 11 residues. The CDR3 spells CASSLRQPQHF. The CDR3 nucleotides are TGTGCCAGCAGCTTACGGCAGCCCCAGCATTTT.

CDR3 sequence reads: CASILRVTGELFF. Here the CDR3 DNA reads TGTGCCAGCATCCTGAGGGTCACCGGGGAGCTGTTTTTT. The chain couples TRBV2 to TRBJ2-2; weak D call: TRBD2 (5 bases). Germline CDR1 is SNHLY and CDR2 is FYNNEI. This CDR3 spans 13 amino acids. V gave up 7 bases and J gave up 4 bases, with 10 bases separating them.